These 6 T cell receptor beta chains came from one sample sequenced in a study of T cells in Graves' hyperthyroidism and ophthalmopathy (dated by TCRdb to about 2019). The library relied on multiplex PCR. The instrument was an Illumina HiSeq 2000. The TCR beta CDR3 regions were amplified from the RNA transcripts. A first-round RT-PCR of the TCR CDR3 used the HTBI primer set with the Qiagen OneStep RT-PCR kit. TCRdb ran its own pipeline on the public reads, namely fastp trimming at Q25 and MiXCR clone calling, and kept in-frame beta chains. For every CDR3 protein sequence, its rows merge into one entry that carries the most common genes and DNA. This sample is represented by under 650,000 distinct CDR3 sequences; around 15% of them were singletons. Over 3.5% of the sample is taken by the ten largest. Material: blood. The receptors originated from a woman aged 25 to 39 with Graves' hyperthyroidism.

This chain links TRBV11-2 with TRBJ2-7, with 13 bases lining up with TRBD2. CDR3 length: 17 residues. Losses at the gene ends were 7 bases for V and 7 bases for J; bases not matched to a gene: 16. The germline CDR1 and CDR2 sequences are SGHAT and FQNNGV. CDR3 region: CASIPGLAGEGSREQYF. In DNA, the CDR3 is TGTGCCAGCATACCCGGACTAGCGGGAGAAGGATCGAGGGAGCAGTACTTC.

This clonotype was detected many times. The chain recombines TRBV2 with TRBJ1-2, with D possibly being TRBD1 (5 bases). V gave up 4 bases and J gave up 0 bases, with 18 bases separating them. Germline V lookup: CDR1 SNHLY, CDR2 FYNNEI. The CDR3 extends over 17 amino acids. The CDR3 protein is CASSGVGGTDANYGYTF. DNA for the CDR3: TGTGCCAGCAGTGGAGTCGGTGGGACGGACGCTAACTATGGCTACACCTTC. Full variable domain (remainder filled in from reference TRBV2 and TRBJ1-2): EPEVTQTPSHQVTQMGQEVILRCVPISNHLYFYWYRQILGQKVEFLVSFYNNEISEKSEIFDDQFSVERPDGSNFTLKIRSTKLEDSAMYFCASSGVGGTDANYGYTFGSGTRLTVV.

This clonotype appeared a few times. V and J are TRBV6-2 or TRBV6-3 and TRBJ2-6; D is unresolved. The CDR3 loop spans 14 amino acids. The V gene's germline CDR1 is MNHEY and CDR2 SVGEGT. The V end lost 7 bases, the J end lost 0 bases, and 7 bases lay between the germline ends. CDR3 sequence reads: CASISSSGANVLTF. Here the CDR3 DNA reads TGTGCCAGCATATCGAGCTCTGGGGCCAACGTCCTGACTTTC.

V gene TRBV19 combines with J gene TRBJ1-1, with a possible D match to TRBD1 (5 bases). This CDR3 is 17 amino acids long. Germline V CDR1 and CDR2: LNHDA, SQIVND (reference sequence). V shed 5 bases and J shed 3 bases, with 22 bases lying between them. The CDR3 protein is CASSSPRDGPRDTEAFF. The CDR3 DNA sequence: TGTGCCAGTAGTTCCCCCCGGGACGGCCCTCGGGACACTGAAGCTTTCTTT.

The J gene is TRBJ2-3, the V gene TRBV20-1; 8 nucleotides match TRBD2. Per the germline V gene, CDR1 is DFQATT and CDR2 is SNEGSKA (reference sequence). The CDR3 covers 17 residues. Trimming cost V 7 bases and J 0 bases; bases outside gene matches: 15. CDR3 sequence (DNA): TGCAGTGTCGGGGGGGGGAGGACACCTACTAGCACAGATACGCAGTATTTT. Translated, it gives CSVGGGRTPTSTDTQYF.

The chain is built from TRBV10-2 and TRBJ2-1; 8 nucleotides agree with TRBD2. The germline gives CDR1 WSHSY, CDR2 SAAADI. Trimming took 6 bases from V and 9 from J; bases not matched to a gene: 10. The CDR3 sequence is 14 residues long. The CDR3 coding sequence is TGCGCCAGCAGATTAGCGGGACGGCCAGGTGAGCAGTTCTTC. Translation gives CASRLAGRPGEQFF.